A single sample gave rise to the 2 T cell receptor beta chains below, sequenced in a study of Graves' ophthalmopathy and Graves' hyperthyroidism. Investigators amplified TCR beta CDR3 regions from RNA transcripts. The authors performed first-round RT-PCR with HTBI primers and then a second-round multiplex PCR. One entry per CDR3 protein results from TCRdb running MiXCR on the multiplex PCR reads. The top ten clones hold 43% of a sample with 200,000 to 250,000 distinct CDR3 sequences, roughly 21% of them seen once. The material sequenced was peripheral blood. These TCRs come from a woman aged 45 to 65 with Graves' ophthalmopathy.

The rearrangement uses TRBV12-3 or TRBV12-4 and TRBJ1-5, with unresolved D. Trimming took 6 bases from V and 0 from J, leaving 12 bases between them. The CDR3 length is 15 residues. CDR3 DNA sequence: TGTGCCAGCAGGTCGGTTGGGAATAGCAATCAGCCCCAGCATTTT. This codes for CASRSVGNSNQPQHF.

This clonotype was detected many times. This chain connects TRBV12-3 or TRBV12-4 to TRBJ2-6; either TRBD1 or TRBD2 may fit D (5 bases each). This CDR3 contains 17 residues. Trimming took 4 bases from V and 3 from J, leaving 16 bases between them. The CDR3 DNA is TGTGCCAGCAGTTCCTCACAGTGGGGGAATGGGGCCAACGTCCTGACTTTC. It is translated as CASSSSQWGNGANVLTF.